The clone carrying this T cell receptor beta chain was seen at least ten times. What it binds is not known. These data originate in a study of T cell repertoires in cytomegalovirus infection. Study summary: Evidence of both CMV infection and a matching HLA type came from public TCR beta signatures.

One entry per CDR3 protein results from TCRdb running MiXCR on the reads. The sample shows approximately 500,000 distinct CDR3 sequences, approximately 15% of them seen only once. The CDR3 has 22 amino acids. Germline CDR1 LGHNA, CDR2 YNFKEQ. Trimming removed 0 bases from V and 0 bases from J, with 24 bases in between. Study outcomes and limitations: The ex vivo response was dominated by HLA-C-restricted CMV-specific TCR beta clonotypes.

Sequences were obtained from CD8+ T cells from PBMCs. This TCR derives from a human donor in good health (CMV status not recorded). Some clones in this sample may be carry-over from other donors' samples. The J gene is TRBJ1-6, the V gene TRBV4-2; the D gene is possibly TRBD1 (6 bases). The CDR3 reads CASSQESHIRTATSSYNSPLHF. In nucleotides, the CDR3 is TGTGCCAGCAGCCAAGAATCGCATATTCGGACAGCAACTAGCTCCTATAATTCACCCCTCCACTTT.